This entry concerns a single T cell receptor (beta chain). Its antigen is unidentified. V gave up 2 bases and J gave up 5 bases, with 16 bases separating them. The CDR3 spans 15 residues. These data are taken from a study of post-analysis software for immune sequencing data. Study as a whole: Some patients lacked subtype; others had relapsing-remitting, secondary progressive or progressive-relapsing disease.

Unique-molecular-identifier-tagged TCR beta cDNA libraries were used. Roughly 510,000 cDNA molecules were recovered from an input of about 0.9 to 10 million T cells. TCRdb fed the PCR reads into MiXCR, producing one record per CDR3 protein. The sample carries approximately 730,000 distinct CDR3 sequences, roughly 30% recorded once. Study results and limitations: With F measure, samples from one preparation batch clustered together strongly. Compared with controls, patients had more of about 5 TRBV segments, including TRBV5-6, TRBV5-1 and TRBV20-1. Diversity measured as normalized Chao1 was significantly lower in multiple sclerosis patients than in controls.

The sample consisted of blood. The clonotype comes from a girl between 5 and 17 years old with multiple sclerosis. This chain connects TRBV12-3 or TRBV12-4 to TRBJ2-7, with no clear D. CDR3 in DNA: TGTGCCAGCAGTTTATTTACCGGGTTCCACGACGAGCAGTACTTC. It codes for CASSLFTGFHDEQYF.